The 17 T cell receptor beta chains below come from one sample, sequenced in a study of memory CD4+ T cells and cytomegalovirus serostatus. Single viable CD3+CD4+CD8-CD45RO+ cells were sorted as the memory CD4+ T cells. Libraries were prepared by immunoSEQ multiplex PCR; TCRdb keeps only in-frame clonotypes and omits some of them. The data show roughly 39,000 clones, roughly 78% seen once. The sample consisted of memory CD4+ T cells from blood. The source is an adult in good health and CMV-seronegative.

The chain carries TRBV5-6 and TRBJ2-5, with 9 positions matching TRBD1. This CDR3 is 15 amino acids long. CDR1 and CDR2 from the germline V gene are SGHDT and YYEEEE. The J segment lost 2 bases and the V segment lost 4 bases, leaving 6 bases of the junction unmatched. CDR3 sequence: CASSGTGTGQETQYF. The CDR3 nucleotides read TGTGCCAGCAGCGGAACCGGGACAGGGCAAGAGACCCAGTACTTC. Complete variable domain (other parts from reference TRBV5-6 and TRBJ2-5): DAGVTQSPTHLIKTRGQQVTLRCSPKSGHDTVSWYQQALGQGPQFIFQYYEEEERQRGNFPDRFSGHQFPNYSSELNVNALLLGDSALYLCASSGTGTGQETQYFGPGTRLLVL.

The V gene is TRBV7-6, the J gene TRBJ2-2, with D perhaps matching TRBD2 (6 bases). V lost 8 bases, J lost 2 bases, and 12 bases lay in between. CDR3 length equals 14 residues. Germline V gene sequence: CDR1 SGHVS, CDR2 FNYEAQ. CDR3: CASSSGRNTGELFF. DNA for the CDR3: TGTGCCAGCTCCAGCGGGCGCAACACCGGGGAGCTGTTTTTT.

The chain joins TRBV7-2 to TRBJ1-2; D remains ambiguous. Germline lookup yields CDR1 SGHTA and CDR2 FQGNSA. The CDR3 sequence is 17 residues long. Trimming removed 1 base at V and 1 base at J, with 16 bases between. CDR3 nucleotide sequence: TGTGCCAGCAGCTTAGAAGGTGGGAAGGGATTTAACTATGGCTACACCTTC. This translates into CASSLEGGKGFNYGYTF.

This chain uses TRBV7-2 with TRBJ2-3; unclear D gene. Germline V gene data show CDR1 as SGHTA and CDR2 as FQGNSA. V gave up 2 bases and J gave up 0 bases, with 6 bases separating them. The CDR3 is made up of 14 amino acids. The CDR3 loop reads CASSLQHSTDTQYF. The CDR3 DNA sequence: TGTGCCAGCAGCTTACAGCATAGCACAGATACGCAGTATTTT. Supplemented by reference TRBV7-2 and TRBJ2-3, the full variable domain reads GAGVSQSPSNKVTEKGKDVELRCDPISGHTALYWYRQSLGQGLEFLIYFQGNSAPDKSGLPSDRFSAERTGGSVSTLTIQRTQQEDSAVYLCASSLQHSTDTQYFGPGTRLTVL.

The chain has TRBV9 and TRBJ2-3, with a weak D call TRBD1 (6 bases). Germline values: CDR1 SGDLS, CDR2 YYNGEE. This CDR3 contains 15 residues. Trimming took off 4 bases at V and 6 bases at J, with 18 bases between the two ends. CDR3 nucleotide sequence: TGTGCCAGCAGCCTCTCAGGGGTCCCTACGGATACGCAGTATTTT. It codes for CASSLSGVPTDTQYF.

The chain couples TRBV27 to TRBJ2-3; 8 bases fit TRBD2. V lost 7 bases to trimming and J lost 1 base; unmatched junction nucleotides: 7. The germline V gene encodes CDR1 MNHEY and CDR2 SMNVEV (reference sequence). This CDR3 is built from 15 residues. CDR3 sequence: CASTFSGGGTDTQYF. DNA for the CDR3: TGTGCCAGCACCTTCTCGGGGGGGGGCACAGATACGCAGTATTTT.

The V gene is TRBV5-1, the J gene TRBJ2-1; 9 nucleotides agree with TRBD2. CDR3 length: 16 residues. The germline CDR1 and CDR2 sequences are SGHRS and YFSETQ. The ends lost 4 bases at V and 3 bases at J; junction bases unmatched: 8. Written as DNA, the CDR3 is TGCGCCAGCAGCCCCTTAGCGGGGGTCGGCTACAATGAGCAGTTCTTC. The encoded protein is CASSPLAGVGYNEQFF.

V usage is TRBV2 and J usage is TRBJ1-5, with TRBD1 matching 7 bases. With 5 bases clipped from V and 7 bases from J, the junction kept 5 bases outside the gene matches. Germline V gene data show CDR1 as SNHLY and CDR2 as FYNNEI. The CDR3 spans 13 residues. CDR3 sequence: CASSQGDLQPQHF. The CDR3 nucleotides are TGTGCCAGCAGTCAGGGGGATTTGCAGCCCCAGCATTTT. Together with reference TRBV2 and TRBJ1-5, the CDR3 gives the full variable domain: EPEVTQTPSHQVTQMGQEVILRCVPISNHLYFYWYRQILGQKVEFLVSFYNNEISEKSEIFDDQFSVERPDGSNFTLKIRSTKLEDSAMYFCASSQGDLQPQHFGDGTRLSIL.

This clone was seen more than once but under ten times. This chain joins TRBV7-8 and TRBJ1-4; no clear D. V dropped 2 bases and J dropped 4 bases, with 8 bases sitting between them. Germline-derived CDR1 and CDR2 are SGHVS and FQNEAQ. The length of the CDR3 is 14 residues. CDR3 nucleotides: TGTGCCAGCAGCTTAATCGGGGTTAATGAAAAACTGTTTTTT. Translating gives CASSLIGVNEKLFF.

The V call is TRBV27, the J call TRBJ2-5, with D possibly matching TRBD2 (5 bases). The CDR3 contains 13 residues. With 6 bases removed from V and 9 bases from J, the gap between germline ends came to 17 bases. CDR1 and CDR2 (germline): MNHEY, SMNVEV (reference sequence). The CDR3 loop is CASSWTEGVAQYF. In DNA form, the CDR3 reads TGTGCCAGCAGCTGGACTGAGGGAGTAGCCCAGTACTTC.

The chain links TRBV6-5 to TRBJ1-4, with 9 nucleotides matching TRBD1. J gave up 4 bases and V 6 bases, and 6 bases lay outside the gene matches. The CDR3 has 15 residues. CDR1 and CDR2 from the germline V gene are MNHEY and SVGAGI. CDR3 residues: CASSRLDRGNEKLFF. As DNA, the CDR3 is TGTGCCAGCAGCAGATTGGACAGGGGTAATGAAAAACTGTTTTTT.

The V gene is TRBV19, the J gene TRBJ1-1; no clear D gene. From germline, CDR1 is LNHDA and CDR2 SQIVND (reference sequence). The CDR3 has 12 amino acids. V lost 6 bases to trimming and J lost 0 bases, with 5 bases between them. CDR3 sequence reads: CASRKMNTEAFF. The CDR3 DNA sequence: TGTGCCAGTAGGAAGATGAACACTGAAGCTTTCTTT.

V usage is TRBV2 and J usage is TRBJ1-1; D not resolved. Germline loops: CDR1 SNHLY, CDR2 FYNNEI. The V gene lost 1 base and the J gene lost 4 bases, with 7 bases spanning the gap. This CDR3 has 13 residues. CDR3 nucleotide sequence: TGTGCCAGCAGTGAAGGGTGGGCCACTGAAGCTTTCTTT. Translation: CASSEGWATEAFF.

J is TRBJ2-5 and V is TRBV19; 7 nucleotides agree with TRBD2. CDR3 size: 15 residues. J was trimmed by 2 bases and V by 3 bases; bases with no gene match: 6. Germline CDR1 reads LNHDA; CDR2 reads SQIVND (reference sequence). CDR3 protein: CASSIGLGVQETQYF. For the CDR3, the DNA is TGTGCCAGTAGTATTGGACTAGGGGTTCAAGAGACCCAGTACTTC.

V and J are TRBV5-1 and TRBJ2-1; 7 bases agree with TRBD1. The trim removed 2 bases at V and 4 bases at J, leaving 6 bases unmatched. The CDR3 length is 15 residues. Looked up from germline, CDR1 is SGHRS and CDR2 is YFSETQ. The CDR3 bases are TGCGCCAGCAGCTTTACGGGACAGCTGTACAATGAGCAGTTCTTC. Its translation is CASSFTGQLYNEQFF.

The chain joins TRBV6-5 to TRBJ2-1, with 11 bases identical to TRBD2. The ends lost 5 bases at V and 6 bases at J; junction bases unmatched: 3. The germline V gene encodes CDR1 MNHEY and CDR2 SVGAGI. The CDR3 runs to 14 residues. The CDR3 here is CASSIAGGGNEQFF. CDR3 DNA: TGTGCCAGCAGTATAGCGGGGGGGGGCAATGAGCAGTTCTTC.

CDR3 protein: CASRLSSGGYEQYF. CDR3 bases: TGTGCCAGCAGGCTGAGTAGCGGGGGCTACGAGCAGTACTTC. The rearrangement joins TRBV27 to TRBJ2-7; TRBD2 matches at 9 bases. J lost 3 bases, V lost 6 bases, and 6 bases had no gene match. The CDR3 is 14 amino acids. Germline V lookup: CDR1 MNHEY, CDR2 SMNVEV (reference sequence).